This is a list of T cell receptor beta chains from one sample in a study of neurological immune-mediated disorders. Each CDR3 protein gets one entry after TCRdb re-called the 5' RACE reads with MiXCR. The sample lists under 80,000 distinct CDR3 sequences, around 14% seen once, with 6.5% to 8% in the top ten. The sample consisted of PBMCs. These receptors were obtained from a woman in her 50s in good health. CDR3s include the opening cysteine and the closing phenylalanine or tryptophan. The order of the fields is J gene, clone size, V gene, D gene, CDR3 protein, CDR3 DNA. The D gene is left open where the match is weak. Sizes are listed as once, few, many or a size class.

TRBJ1-5 | few | TRBV5-1 | . | CASSLAPGSNQPQHF | TGCGCCAGCAGCTTGGCCCCTGGGAGCAATCAGCCCCAGCATTTT
TRBJ2-7 | few | TRBV12-3/TRBV12-4 | . | CASSFLSGGKSSEQYF | TGTGCCAGCAGTTTCCTCTCTGGCGGGAAGAGCTCCGAGCAGTACTTC
TRBJ2-1 | many | TRBV5-1 | TRBD2 | CASSLAPSGSYNEQFF | TGCGCCAGCAGCTTGGCCCCTAGCGGGAGCTACAATGAGCAGTTCTTC
TRBJ2-4 | many | TRBV5-1 | . | CASSLEAAGPANIQYF | TGCGCCAGCAGCTTGGAAGCGGCGGGACCCGCAAACATTCAGTACTTC
TRBJ2-1 | many | TRBV5-1 | . | CASSPLPNQSNEQFF | TGCGCCAGCAGCCCCCTTCCGAACCAGTCCAATGAGCAGTTCTTC
TRBJ1-5 | many | TRBV5-1 | . | CASSTGSNQPQHF | TGCGCCAGCAGCACGGGTAGCAATCAGCCCCAGCATTTT
TRBJ2-7 | many | TRBV20-1 | TRBD1 | CSAQQGPDYEQYF | TGCAGTGCGCAACAGGGGCCGGACTACGAGCAGTACTTC
TRBJ1-1 | many | TRBV5-1 | TRBD1 | CASSPQGQGNTEAFF | TGCGCCAGCAGCCCGCAGGGACAGGGGAACACTGAAGCTTTCTTT
TRBJ1-5 | many | TRBV5-1 | . | CASSFGSLGNNQPQHF | TGCGCCAGCAGTTTTGGGTCCTTGGGAAACAATCAGCCCCAGCATTTT
TRBJ2-7 | many | TRBV5-1 | TRBD1 | CASSLDRGSYEQYF | TGCGCCAGCAGCTTGGACAGGGGCTCCTACGAGCAGTACTTC
TRBJ1-2 | many | TRBV2 | TRBD1 | CASQDRQGLNYGYTF | TGTGCCAGCCAGGACCGACAGGGATTAAACTATGGCTACACCTTC
TRBJ2-7 | many | TRBV7-8 | . | CASSSQAGLEQYF | TGTGCCAGCAGCTCCCAAGCTGGGCTCGAGCAGTACTTC
TRBJ1-1 | many | TRBV13 | TRBD1 | CASSFNGDSLFF | TGTGCCAGCAGCTTTAATGGGGACAGTCTCTTCTTT
TRBJ2-2 | many | TRBV20-1 | . | CSAGRGGELFF | TGCAGTGCTGGGCGGGGCGGGGAGCTGTTTTTT
TRBJ1-1 | many | TRBV24-1 | . | CATRRGGAAGNTEAFF | TGTGCCACCCGTAGAGGCGGAGCAGCTGGGAACACTGAAGCTTTCTTT
TRBJ1-1 | many | TRBV28 | . | CASRTVSDTEAFF | TGTGCCAGTCGGACAGTCTCGGACACTGAAGCTTTCTTT